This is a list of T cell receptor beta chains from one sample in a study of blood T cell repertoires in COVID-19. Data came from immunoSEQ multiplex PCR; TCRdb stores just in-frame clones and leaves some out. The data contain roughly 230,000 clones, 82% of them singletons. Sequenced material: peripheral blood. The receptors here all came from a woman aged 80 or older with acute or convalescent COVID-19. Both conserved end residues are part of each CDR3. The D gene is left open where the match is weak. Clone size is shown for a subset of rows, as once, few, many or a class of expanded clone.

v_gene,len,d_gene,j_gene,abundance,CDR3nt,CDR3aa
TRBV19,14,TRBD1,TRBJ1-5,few,TGTGCCAGTAGTGCGACAGGGAACAATCAGCCCCAGCATTTT,CASSATGNNQPQHF
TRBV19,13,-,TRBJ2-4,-,TGTGCCAGTAGCCAAGGTGTAGCGGCGGAGGAGTACTTC,CASSQGVAAEEYF
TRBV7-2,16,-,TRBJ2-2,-,TGTGCCAGCAGCTTATTTCGGGACTTCTACACCGGGGAGCTGTTTTTT,CASSLFRDFYTGELFF
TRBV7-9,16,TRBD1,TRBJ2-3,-,TGTGCCAGCAGCTCCCGGGACAGGGACGCCACAGATACGCAGTATTTT,CASSSRDRDATDTQYF
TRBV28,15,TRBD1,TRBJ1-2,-,TGTGCCAGCAGTCTACAGGGGGTTGGTGCCTATGGCTACACCTTC,CASSLQGVGAYGYTF
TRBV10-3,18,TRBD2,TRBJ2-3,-,TGTGCCATCAGTGAGTCTCGGGGGGGAGAACGAGGCACAGATACGCAGTATTTT,CAISESRGGERGTDTQYF
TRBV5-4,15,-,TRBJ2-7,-,TGTGCCAGCAGCTCGGGTGGGGGGGCCCGGTACGAGCAGTACTTC,CASSSGGGARYEQYF
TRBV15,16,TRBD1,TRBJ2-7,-,TGTGCCACCAGCAGAGGAGTGCAGGGGGAAACCTACGAGCAGTACTTC,CATSRGVQGETYEQYF
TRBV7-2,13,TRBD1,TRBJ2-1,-,TGTGCCAGCAGCTTAGGCGGGACAGGGGGTCCCTTCTTC,CASSLGGTGGPFF
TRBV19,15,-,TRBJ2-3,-,TGTGCCAGTAGTATTGGCATATCCAACACAGATACGCAGTATTTT,CASSIGISNTDTQYF
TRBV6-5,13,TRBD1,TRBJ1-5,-,TGTGCCAGTCAGGGGGCGCGAGGGAAGCCCCAGCATTTT,CASQGARGKPQHF
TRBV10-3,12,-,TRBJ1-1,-,TGTGCCATCAGTGATTCGAGGGGGGAAGCTTTCTTT,CAISDSRGEAFF
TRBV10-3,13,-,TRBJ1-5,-,TGTGCCGCCCGGGGGGGAGGCAATCAGCCCCAGCATTTT,CAARGGGNQPQHF
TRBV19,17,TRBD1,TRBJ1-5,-,TGTGCCAGTAGGATATGGACAGGGGTAACTTCTAATCAGCCCCAGCATTTT,CASRIWTGVTSNQPQHF
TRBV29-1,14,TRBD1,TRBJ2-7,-,TGCAGCGTGGGACGGACAGGGGAGGTAAACGAGCAGTACTTC,CSVGRTGEVNEQYF
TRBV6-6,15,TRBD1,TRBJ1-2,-,TGTGCCAGCAGTTCTGGGACAGGTGAAGGCTATGGCTACACCTTC,CASSSGTGEGYGYTF
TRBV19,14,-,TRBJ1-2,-,TGTGCCAGTAGTCCCGCATCAGGGGCGAGTGGCTACACCTTC,CASSPASGASGYTF
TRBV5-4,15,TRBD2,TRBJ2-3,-,TGTGCCAGCAGCTCACTAGCGGGGGGCGGGGTTCCGCAGTATTTT,CASSSLAGGGVPQYF
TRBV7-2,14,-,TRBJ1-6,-,TGTGCCAGCAGCTTCAACGACGGGAATTCACCCCTCCACTTT,CASSFNDGNSPLHF
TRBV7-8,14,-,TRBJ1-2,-,TGTGCCAGCAGCTTAGCCGGGTCAAGCCGGGGCTACACCTTC,CASSLAGSSRGYTF
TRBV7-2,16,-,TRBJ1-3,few,TGTGCCAGCAGCCCGACGGGGGGCCTGGCTGGAAACACCATATATTTT,CASSPTGGLAGNTIYF
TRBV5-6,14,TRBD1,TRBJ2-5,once,TGTGCCAGCAGCGCGACAGGGGACCAAGAGACCCAGTACTTC,CASSATGDQETQYF
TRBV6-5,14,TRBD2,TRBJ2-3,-,TGTGCCAGCAGTAGCGGGGGGGTATCAGATACGCAGTATTTT,CASSSGGVSDTQYF
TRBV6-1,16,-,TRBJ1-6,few,TGTGCCAGCAGTGAAGCTCGCGCGGCCAAAAATTCACCCCTCCACTTT,CASSEARAAKNSPLHF
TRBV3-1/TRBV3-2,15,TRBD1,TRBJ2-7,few,TGTGCCAGCAGCTACATGACAGGGTCCTCCTACGAGCAGTACTTC,CASSYMTGSSYEQYF
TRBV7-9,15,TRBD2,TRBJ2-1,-,TGTGCCAGCAGCCCGCGACTAGCGGGGGGGCGGGAGCAGTTCTTC,CASSPRLAGGREQFF
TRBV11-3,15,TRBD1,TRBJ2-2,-,TGTGCCAGCAGCCACTGGGACAGGAACACCGGGGAGCTGTTTTTT,CASSHWDRNTGELFF
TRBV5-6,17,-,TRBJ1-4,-,TGTGCCAGCAGCCTGCTCCAGGGGCCGGGGACTAATGAAAAACTGTTTTTT,CASSLLQGPGTNEKLFF
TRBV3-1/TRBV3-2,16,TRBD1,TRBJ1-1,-,TGTGCCAGCAGCCCTATATCCGGGACAGCGAACACTGAAGCTTTCTTT,CASSPISGTANTEAFF
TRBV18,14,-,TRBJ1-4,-,TGTGCCAGCTCACGAGGAGATTCAAATGAAAAACTGTTTTTT,CASSRGDSNEKLFF
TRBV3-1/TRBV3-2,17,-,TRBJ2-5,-,TGTGCCAGCAGCCAGCTCCTCAGGGGAGCCCTGTCAGAGACCCAGTACTTC,CASSQLLRGALSETQYF
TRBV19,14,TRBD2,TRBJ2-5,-,TGTGCCAGTAGCCCTGGACTAGCGGGGTTGACCCAGTACTTC,CASSPGLAGLTQYF
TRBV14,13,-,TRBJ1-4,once,TGTGCCAGCAGCCGGGCAGGGATTGAAAAACTGTTTTTT,CASSRAGIEKLFF
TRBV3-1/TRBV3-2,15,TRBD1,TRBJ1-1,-,TGTGCCAGCAGCCTAGGGACAGACATGAACACTGAAGCTTTCTTT,CASSLGTDMNTEAFF
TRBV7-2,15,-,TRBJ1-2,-,TGTGCCAGCAGCTTAGAGCATGCAGGGGCGGTAGGCTACACCTTC,CASSLEHAGAVGYTF
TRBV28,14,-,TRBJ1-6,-,TGTGCCAGCCACTGGGCTGCCAGGAATTCACCCCTCCACTTT,CASHWAARNSPLHF
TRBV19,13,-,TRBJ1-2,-,TGTGCCAGTAGTTTATCATACGGGTATGGCTACACCTTC,CASSLSYGYGYTF